Listed below are T cell receptor beta chains from one sample, sequenced in a study of cytomegalovirus exposure and HLA in healthy donors. Profiling relied on immunoSEQ multiplex PCR, and the TCRdb table lists in-frame clones only, not all of them. Here the sample spans around 150,000 clones, over 70% being singletons. Sequencing was performed on PBMCs. The receptors here all came from a woman aged 40 to 49 in good health and CMV-seronegative. CDR3s leave out the opening cysteine and the closing phenylalanine or tryptophan.

TRBJ2-5 | TRBV18 | ASSPRQGVQETQY
TRBJ2-3 | TRBV11-3 | ASSPVLDTQY
TRBJ1-1 | TRBV28 | ASSFPGQTTEAF
TRBJ1-1 | TRBV11-3 | ASSLAGRNTEAF
TRBJ2-2 | TRBV7-2 | ASSLGLSVTGELF
TRBJ1-1 | TRBV12-5 | ASGLIGGGEAF
TRBJ2-7 | TRBV28 | ASSLPDRVAYEQY
TRBJ1-2 | TRBV7-3 | ASSLGGLTDYT
TRBJ2-5 | TRBV19 | ASSILGTSLQETQY
TRBJ1-2 | TRBV19 | ASRRKGGDSYGYT
TRBJ2-1 | TRBV2 | ASSAGRMGSYNEQF
TRBJ2-7 | TRBV6-1 | ASSETSGGYEQY
TRBJ2-1 | TRBV15 | ATSRAGDEQF
TRBJ2-1 | TRBV11-2 | ASSLVANQQF
TRBJ2-1 | TRBV2 | ASSRKLAGGNNEQF
TRBJ2-7 | TRBV19 | ASSTGAHSYEQY
TRBJ2-2 | TRBV28 | ASRSSGAYTGELF
TRBJ2-6 | TRBV6-5 | ASSPGVAGANVLT
TRBJ2-1 | TRBV7-2 | ASSLGYSVRASNEQF
TRBJ1-3 | TRBV28 | ASSSPPGTALSSGNTIY
TRBJ1-5 | TRBV2 | ASTRTRQDNQPQH
TRBJ2-7 | TRBV19 | ASSIDSTQGYEQY
TRBJ2-5 | TRBV5-1 | ASSSVQGGGQETQY
TRBJ1-1 | TRBV15 | ATSRDPPRAFNTEAF
TRBJ1-3 | TRBV30 | AWNRENTIY
TRBJ2-3 | TRBV28 | ASSRTGPYTDTQY